The T cell receptor beta chain described here comes from a study of T cell changes during pregnancy in multiple sclerosis (dated by TCRdb to the late 2010s). For the study in its entirety: Changes in the T cell repertoire over the course of pregnancy were examined in this study in women with multiple sclerosis.

Libraries were constructed by the immunoSEQ multiplex PCR assay. TCRdb carries this immuneACCESS record with in-frame sequences only. Its versions omit some clonotypes, under half of them owing to an unresolved V gene in the studies checked, with the rest unexplained. The sample table lists 45,000 to 60,000 clones, about 92% of them with a count of one. The top ten constitute about 0.37% of the sample. About this clone itself: Which antigen it targets is not known. Within one base of it there is no much larger clone, and no base qualities were kept.

Including cysteine and phenylalanine, the CDR3 has 16 amino acids. Only the CDR3 part of the read is kept: 48 bases, read in frame from the first base. CDR1 is given as SGHVS and CDR2 as FQNEAQ, both from the germline V gene. V is pruned by 5 bases and J by 4 bases, leaving 9 bases of the junction without a gene match. This TCR was sampled from a female donor with multiple sclerosis, enrolled in a pregnancy study. Material: CD4+ T cells from peripheral blood mononuclear cells, obtained before pregnancy. The chain couples TRBV7-8 to TRBJ2-1; 9 bases in the junction line up with TRBD2. The CDR3 sequence is CASSQHLAGAYNEQFF. The DNA is TGTGCCAGCAGCCAACACTTAGCGGGAGCGTACAATGAGCAGTTCTTC.